One and the same sample provided the 2 T cell receptor beta chains below, sequenced in a study of T cells after somatic rescue of genetic block. Data came from immunoSEQ multiplex PCR; TCRdb stores just in-frame clones and leaves some out. The sample lists 9,000 to 10,000 clones, 74% occurring once. The sequencing input was peripheral blood mononuclear cells (PBMCs). The receptors were gathered from a boy younger than 18.

The V gene is TRBV7-9, the J gene TRBJ2-1; D unclear. V dropped 5 bases and J dropped 6 bases, with 8 bases sitting between them. Germline loops: CDR1 SEHNR, CDR2 FQNEAQ (reference sequence). This CDR3 has 12 residues. The CDR3 DNA reads TGTGCCAGCAGCCCCGACCCCAATGAGCAGTTCTTC. Its translation is CASSPDPNEQFF.

This clone is medium-sized (0.01 to 0.1%). The CDR3 DNA sequence: TGTGCCAGCAGCGCCACAGTTACGGGGGTCGGTCAAGAGACCCAGTACTTC. It specifies CASSATVTGVGQETQYF. The chain has TRBV9 and TRBJ2-5, with D maybe TRBD2 (6 bases). This CDR3 has 17 residues. The germline gives CDR1 SGDLS, CDR2 YYNGEE. V lost 3 bases and J lost 2, with 20 bases in between.